What follows are 28 T cell receptor beta chains derived from one specimen sequenced in a study of blood T cell repertoires in COVID-19. Only in-frame clones appear in the TCRdb table, and some are missing; sequencing was by immunoSEQ multiplex PCR. The sample consists of 140,000 to 150,000 clones, 84% of them appearing once. The sample was PBMCs or T cells enriched from blood (not recorded which). Source of these receptors: a woman aged 45 to 65 who had been exposed to COVID-19.

The genes are TRBV5-1 and TRBJ2-3; D is uncertain. CDR1 is SGHRS and CDR2 is YFSETQ in the germline V gene. The CDR3 is made up of 14 amino acids. V was trimmed by 0 bases and J by 4 bases, leaving 9 bases between them. CDR3 sequence (DNA): TGCGCCAGCAGCTTGGGGCCACCCCCAGATACGCAGTATTTT. As protein: CASSLGPPPDTQYF.

The count of this clone is one. The V gene is TRBV5-4, the J gene TRBJ1-6; 10 bases align to TRBD1. This CDR3 is 16 amino acids long. After removal of 4 bases from V and 7 bases from J, the junction contained 8 bases not matched to a gene. Germline V CDR1 and CDR2: SGHNT, YYREEE (reference sequence). The CDR3 is CASSLGQGTGNSPLHF. CDR3 nucleotides: TGTGCCAGCAGCCTGGGACAGGGGACGGGCAATTCACCCCTCCACTTT.

V gene TRBV5-5 combines with J gene TRBJ1-3; 8 bases agree with TRBD1. Per the germline V gene, CDR1 is SGHKS and CDR2 is YYEKEE (reference sequence). V gave up 3 bases and J gave up 4 bases; unmatched junction bases: 9. This CDR3 region has 16 residues. The CDR3 loop reads CASSSRQGRAGNTIYF. For the CDR3, the DNA is TGTGCCAGCAGCTCGAGACAGGGGCGAGCGGGAAACACCATATATTTT.

The rearrangement uses TRBV5-1 and TRBJ2-1; no clear D gene. The CDR3 is made up of 16 amino acids. CDR1 and CDR2 from the germline V gene are SGHRS and YFSETQ. Trimming took off 0 bases at V and 0 bases at J, with 10 bases between the two ends. CDR3 bases: TGCGCCAGCAGCTTGGTTGGCCGGAGCTCCTACAATGAGCAGTTCTTC. It yields the protein CASSLVGRSSYNEQFF.

This chain joins TRBV5-1 and TRBJ1-1; 7 nucleotides line up with TRBD1. Germline V gene sequence: CDR1 SGHRS, CDR2 YFSETQ. The CDR3 length is 13 residues. Trimming cost V 5 bases and J 6 bases; bases outside gene matches: 7. The CDR3 sequence is CASRDRPLAEAFF. In DNA, the CDR3 is TGCGCCAGCAGGGACAGGCCTTTGGCTGAAGCTTTCTTT.

In its sample, this clone was seen a few times. The gene calls are TRBV10-3 and TRBJ1-1; TRBD1 might be the D (6 bases). The length of the CDR3 is 15 residues. The V end lost 4 bases, the J end lost 4 bases, and 16 bases lay between the germline ends. From germline, CDR1 is ENHRY and CDR2 SYGVKD. The CDR3 nucleotides read TGTGCCATCAGTGTATCCCCAGGGGTGGGCACTGAAGCTTTCTTT. This translates into CAISVSPGVGTEAFF.

V gene TRBV5-6 combines with J gene TRBJ2-3; TRBD2 matches 8 bases. The ends lost 2 bases at V and 2 bases at J; junction bases unmatched: 4. This CDR3 has 15 residues. CDR1 SGHDT and CDR2 YYEEEE come from the germline V gene. The CDR3 is CASSLRAGATDTQYF. Written as DNA, the CDR3 is TGTGCCAGCAGCTTAAGAGCGGGGGCCACAGATACGCAGTATTTT.

This clone was seen ten or more times. The genes are TRBV4-1 and TRBJ1-1, with D tentatively TRBD1 (6 bases). Germline-derived CDR1 and CDR2 are MGHRA and YSYEKL. V lost 4 bases to trimming and J lost 4 bases, with 10 bases between them. CDR3 size: 13 residues. The CDR3 region has the DNA TGCGCCAGCAGCCGCGGACAGTCCACTGAAGCTTTCTTT. This encodes CASSRGQSTEAFF.

This chain connects TRBV5-4 to TRBJ2-5; TRBD2 agrees at 14 bases. Germline-derived CDR1 and CDR2 are SGHNT and YYREEE (reference sequence). Unmatched junction bases numbered 9, after V lost 4 bases and J lost 1 base. The CDR3 sequence is 18 residues long. The CDR3 DNA is TGTGCCAGCAGCCGCCCGGGACTAGCGGGGGCCCTCCAAGAGACCCAGTACTTC. As protein: CASSRPGLAGALQETQYF.

Here the CDR3 DNA reads TGTGCCAGCAGTTACTCCTGGTTAGCGGGGACCGATGAGCAGTTCTTC. Protein product: CASSYSWLAGTDEQFF. This chain links TRBV6-5 with TRBJ2-1; 8 bases match TRBD2. The germline CDR1 and CDR2 sequences are MNHEY and SVGAGI. This CDR3 is 16 amino acids long. The trim removed 0 bases at V and 8 bases at J, leaving 9 bases unmatched.

The chain carries TRBV7-9 and TRBJ1-2, with D maybe TRBD1 (5 bases). There are 14 residues in the CDR3. Germline V gene sequence: CDR1 SEHNR, CDR2 FQNEAQ (reference sequence). The ends were cut back, 4 bases at V and 8 bases at J, with 17 bases in the middle. The CDR3 DNA follows: TGTGCCAGCAGCTGGGGGGTGGGGAATAACGGCTACACCTTC. It is translated as CASSWGVGNNGYTF.

The chain combines TRBV11-2 with TRBJ1-6; D gene unclear. V was trimmed by 3 bases and J by 10 bases, leaving 13 bases between them. Per germline, CDR1 SGHAT and CDR2 FQNNGV. This CDR3 region has 14 residues. In DNA, the CDR3 is TGTGCCAGCAGCTTGGGTCAAGGAGGATCACCCCTCCACTTT. Amino acids: CASSLGQGGSPLHF.

The chain is built from TRBV12-3 or TRBV12-4 and TRBJ1-1; 7 nucleotides agree with TRBD1. The CDR3 loop spans 13 amino acids. Trimming at V came to 8 bases and at J to 3 bases, leaving 6 bases not matched to a gene. CDR3 in DNA: TGTGCCAGCGGACTACAGGGGTACACTGAAGCTTTCTTT. Its translation is CASGLQGYTEAFF.

The chain combines TRBV25-1 with TRBJ2-7; 8 bases agree with TRBD2. CDR1 MGHDK and CDR2 SYGVNS come from the germline V gene. With V trimmed by 3 bases and J by 2 bases, 6 bases remained unmatched. The CDR3 runs to 15 residues. The CDR3 nucleotides read TGTGCCAGCAGTGATAAGCGGGGGACACCCTACGAGCAGTACTTC. Encoded protein: CASSDKRGTPYEQYF.

V usage is TRBV19 and J usage is TRBJ2-2; 14 bases fit TRBD2. The V gene's germline CDR1 is LNHDA and CDR2 SQIVND (reference sequence). The CDR3 loop spans 19 amino acids. V was pared by 4 bases and J by 6 bases, with 13 bases of the junction left unmatched. CDR3 sequence reads: CASSTRTSGGTGGPGELFF. The CDR3 DNA follows: TGTGCCAGTAGTACCCGGACTAGCGGGGGGACGGGAGGCCCCGGGGAGCTGTTTTTT.

Here the CDR3 reads CASRLGLAGGSEQFF. DNA of the CDR3: TGTGCCAGCAGGTTGGGACTAGCGGGGGGCAGTGAGCAGTTCTTC. The gene calls are TRBV7-2 and TRBJ2-1; 15 bases map to TRBD2. Germline V gene lookup returns CDR1 SGHTA and CDR2 FQGNSA. After removal of 6 bases from V and 9 bases from J, the junction contained 6 bases not matched to a gene. The CDR3 covers 15 residues.

J is TRBJ2-2 and V is TRBV18, with unresolved D. Trimming left V 3 bases short and J 1 base short, with 9 bases between. The length of the CDR3 is 15 residues. CDR1 KGHSH and CDR2 LQKENI come from the germline V gene. CDR3 sequence reads: CASSPASLNTGELFF. In DNA form, the CDR3 reads TGTGCCAGCTCACCCGCGAGCTTGAACACCGGGGAGCTGTTTTTT.

The V call is TRBV7-2, the J call TRBJ2-7, with 9 bases identical to TRBD1. Germline V lookup: CDR1 SGHTA, CDR2 FQGNSA. The CDR3 consists of 14 residues. The trim removed 5 bases at V and 6 bases at J, leaving 8 bases unmatched. CDR3 sequence reads: CASSQTTGGGEQYF. CDR3 DNA sequence: TGTGCCAGCAGCCAGACAACAGGGGGCGGCGAGCAGTACTTC.

V gene TRBV6-2 or TRBV6-3 combines with J gene TRBJ1-2; D might be TRBD1 (5 bases). Per germline, CDR1 MNHEY and CDR2 SVGEGT. V was clipped by 3 bases and J by 3 bases, with 26 bases between them. This CDR3 has 19 residues. CDR3 protein: CASSYSKGEGKGGHYGYTF. Here the CDR3 DNA reads TGTGCCAGCAGTTATTCGAAAGGGGAAGGAAAGGGCGGACACTATGGCTACACCTTC.

A word on this clone: Other DNA sequences in the sample encode the same CDR3. CDR3 amino acids: CASSLVGQGPYEQYF. The CDR3 DNA follows: TGTGCCAGCAGCTTAGTGGGTCAGGGGCCCTACGAGCAGTACTTC. This chain joins TRBV7-2 and TRBJ2-7, with a possible D match to TRBD1 (6 bases). Germline loops: CDR1 SGHTA, CDR2 FQGNSA. The ends were cut back, 1 base at V and 2 bases at J, with 12 bases in the middle. The CDR3 has 15 amino acids.

The chain couples TRBV5-1 to TRBJ1-2; 9 bases align to TRBD1. V shed 2 bases and J 3 bases; nucleotides not matched to a gene: 8. Germline lookup yields CDR1 SGHRS and CDR2 YFSETQ. This CDR3 contains 16 residues. The CDR3 region is CASSLQTGTGYYGYTF. DNA of the CDR3: TGCGCCAGCAGCTTACAAACCGGGACAGGGTACTATGGCTACACCTTC.

The rearrangement joins TRBV19 to TRBJ2-6, with D unresolved. Trimming shortened V by 6 bases and J by 0 bases, and 6 bases separated the two germline ends. Germline V lookup: CDR1 LNHDA, CDR2 SQIVND (reference sequence). The CDR3 covers 14 residues. As DNA, the CDR3 is TGTGCCAGTAGCCAGTACTCTGGGGCCAACGTCCTGACTTTC. This encodes CASSQYSGANVLTF.

This chain connects TRBV6-5 to TRBJ2-4, with 7 nucleotides matching TRBD1. The CDR3 is 13 amino acids. Germline lookup yields CDR1 MNHEY and CDR2 SVGAGI. Trimming took 6 bases from V and 9 from J; bases not matched to a gene: 8. The CDR3 protein is CASREQGDGIQYF. In DNA form, the CDR3 reads TGTGCCAGCAGGGAGCAGGGGGATGGCATTCAGTACTTC.

The chain joins TRBV6-5 to TRBJ2-3, with D perhaps TRBD1 (5 bases). This CDR3 has 13 amino acids. Trimming removed 8 bases from V and 0 bases from J, with 9 bases in between. Germline CDR1 is MNHEY and CDR2 is SVGAGI. The CDR3, as DNA: TGTGCCAGCCGACAGACTAGCACAGATACGCAGTATTTT. Its protein is CASRQTSTDTQYF.

The chain has TRBV7-8 and TRBJ2-7; perhaps TRBD2 as D (5 bases). There are 14 residues in the CDR3. Germline CDR1 and CDR2: SGHVS and FQNEAQ. Deletions cut 0 bases from V and 4 bases from J, with 10 bases between. CDR3 bases: TGTGCCAGCAGCTTAGCGACTACCCGTTACGAGCAGTACTTC. It yields the protein CASSLATTRYEQYF.

The J gene is TRBJ1-2, the V gene TRBV6-5, with D uncertain. The CDR3 length is 12 residues. Germline-derived CDR1 and CDR2 are MNHEY and SVGAGI. The V and J ends lost 7 bases and 8 bases respectively, with 14 bases between them. CDR3 loop: CASKRAGVGYTF. CDR3 DNA: TGTGCCAGCAAAAGGGCCGGGGTCGGCTACACCTTC.

The chain combines TRBV3-1 (or the pseudogene TRBV3-2) with TRBJ1-1; the D gene is possibly TRBD1 (5 bases). Trimming pared 4 bases from V and 10 bases from J, leaving 16 bases between. Germline lookup yields CDR1 LGHDT and CDR2 YNNKEL (reference sequence). This CDR3 has 13 residues. The CDR3 reads CASSPLRGSGAFF. The DNA for the CDR3 is TGTGCCAGCAGCCCCCTACGGGGGAGTGGAGCTTTCTTT.

This sequence joins TRBV27 and TRBJ2-6, with a possible D match to TRBD1 (6 bases). Deletions cut 2 bases from V and 4 bases from J, with 12 bases between. There are 16 residues in the CDR3. Per the germline V gene, CDR1 is MNHEY and CDR2 is SMNVEV (reference sequence). CDR3 coding DNA: TGTGCCAGCAGTTTACAGGGGTTCTTGGGGGCCAACGTCCTGACTTTC. Protein sequence: CASSLQGFLGANVLTF.